The present TCR beta chain was sequenced within a study of CD8 T cells in Susac syndrome. TCR beta sequencing was performed on blood CD8+ and CD4+ T cells. Treatment-naive patients with stable or active relapsing-remitting disease were the multiple sclerosis controls. While CD8+ and CD4+ T cells were isolated negatively, TEMRA cells were enriched by FACS. CDR1 is MDHEN and CDR2 is SYDVKM in the germline V gene. There are 16 residues in the CDR3. V lost 5 bases to trimming and J lost 3 bases; unmatched junction nucleotides: 8. Reverse transcription used roughly 0.45 to 1 ug RNA and random hexamers. TCR beta CDR3 was amplified by immunoSEQ multiplex PCR. This amplification extended across 54 Vbeta and 13 Jbeta segments. TCRdb reanalysed the immunoSEQ multiplex PCR reads using MiXCR and keeps one entry per CDR3 protein. This repertoire shows some 110,000 distinct CDR3 sequences, 90% to 95% found once; its top ten account for roughly 0.094%.

This chain connects TRBV28 to TRBJ1-3, with 9 positions matching TRBD1. This TCR derives from a human donor with multiple sclerosis. The sample was CD4+ T cells from PBMCs. The CDR3 sequence: CASSTSGTGIGNTIYF. The CDR3 region has the DNA TGTGCCAGCAGTACCTCCGGGACAGGGATTGGAAACACCATATATTTT.